The 26 T cell receptor beta chains reported below all come from one sample, sequenced in a study of CD8 T cells in ankylosing spondylitis. For these TCRs, the target antigens are not known. Points from the study as a whole: Characteristic of ankylosing spondylitis blood, it appeared, was a TCR beta motif comprising about eight highly homologous variants.

MiXCR, applied by TCRdb to the 5' RACE reads, yields one record per CDR3 protein. The data contain around 480,000 distinct CDR3 sequences, more than 15% of them singletons. The sequenced sample was blood, either unsorted or a sorted T cell fraction (not recorded which). The receptors were gathered from a male donor with ankylosing spondylitis.

The rearrangement joins TRBV2 to TRBJ1-4; 8 bases fit TRBD1. CDR1 is SNHLY, CDR2 FYNNEI, per germline. CDR3 length: 15 residues. Losses at the gene ends were 6 bases for V and 6 bases for J; bases not matched to a gene: 9. In DNA form, the CDR3 reads TGTGCCAGCAGCGGGACAGGCAGGATGCATGAAAAACTGTTTTTT. This encodes CASSGTGRMHEKLFF.

This chain uses TRBV5-6 with TRBJ2-3; 8 nucleotides line up with TRBD1. This CDR3 is 16 amino acids long. Per germline, CDR1 SGHDT and CDR2 YYEEEE. Trimming took 3 bases from V and 6 from J; bases not matched to a gene: 12. The CDR3 coding sequence is TGTGCCAGCAGCTCTTGGACAGGGACTGGTCAGGATACGCAGTATTTT. The encoded protein is CASSSWTGTGQDTQYF.

CDR3 in DNA: TGTGCCTGGAACCGGGGACAGTTGCAGCCCCAGCATTTT. As protein: CAWNRGQLQPQHF. The V gene is TRBV30, the J gene TRBJ1-5, with 7 positions matching TRBD1. V lost 4 bases, J lost 7 bases, and 7 bases stayed unmatched. The CDR3 runs to 13 residues. In germline, CDR1 is GTSNPN, CDR2 SVGIG (reference sequence). Together with reference TRBV30 and TRBJ1-5, the CDR3 gives the full variable domain: SQTIHQWPATLVQPVGSPLSLECTVEGTSNPNLYWYRQAAGRGLQLLFYSVGIGQISSEVPQNLSASRPQDRQFILSSKKLLLSDSGFYLCAWNRGQLQPQHFGDGTRLSIL.

This clonotype was detected a few times. The rearrangement links TRBV30 to TRBJ2-3; unclear D gene. The V gene's germline CDR1 is GTSNPN and CDR2 SVGIG (reference sequence). CDR3 length equals 14 residues. Trimming cost V 2 bases and J 1 base, with 10 bases left between them. The CDR3 reads CAWSRWGGTDTQYF. The CDR3 nucleotides read TGTGCCTGGAGTAGATGGGGTGGCACAGATACGCAGTATTTT. Full variable domain (rest looked up from reference TRBV30 and TRBJ2-3): SQTIHQWPATLVQPVGSPLSLECTVEGTSNPNLYWYRQAAGRGLQLLFYSVGIGQISSEVPQNLSASRPQDRQFILSSKKLLLSDSGFYLCAWSRWGGTDTQYFGPGTRLTVL.

This clonotype has only a few counts. The genes are TRBV6-5 and TRBJ1-3, with a weak D call TRBD1 (5 bases). The CDR3 consists of 15 residues. Trimming took 4 bases from V and 5 from J, leaving 15 bases between them. Germline CDR1 is MNHEY and CDR2 is SVGAGI. The CDR3 nucleotides read TGTGCCAGCAGTTCCCAAGGAGGGGCGCGAAACACCATATATTTT. This encodes CASSSQGGARNTIYF.

The chain recombines TRBV5-1 with TRBJ1-1; TRBD1 aligns across 8 bases. Germline CDR1 reads SGHRS; CDR2 reads YFSETQ. The CDR3 sequence is 14 residues long. Trimming at V came to 4 bases and at J to 4 bases, leaving 6 bases not matched to a gene. CDR3 sequence: CASSRTGSGTEAFF. The CDR3 DNA is TGCGCCAGCAGCCGGACAGGGTCGGGCACTGAAGCTTTCTTT.

The sample holds a few counts of this clonotype. The chain uses TRBV27 and TRBJ2-2, with D possibly matching TRBD2 (5 bases). V gave up 4 bases and J gave up 1 base, with 7 bases separating them. The CDR3 is made up of 14 amino acids. Per the germline V gene, CDR1 is MNHEY and CDR2 is SMNVEV (reference sequence). This CDR3 is CASSSEGNTGELFF. CDR3 coding DNA: TGTGCCAGCAGTTCCGAGGGGAACACCGGGGAGCTGTTTTTT.

This sequence joins TRBV6-2 or TRBV6-3 and TRBJ2-1; TRBD2 matches at 8 bases. The J segment lost 1 base and the V segment lost 10 bases, leaving 12 bases of the junction unmatched. This CDR3 spans 16 amino acids. From germline, CDR1 is MNHEY and CDR2 SVGEGT. Written as DNA, the CDR3 is TGTGCCACCAGCCCCATAGCGGGGATATCCTACAATGAGCAGTTCTTC. The encoded protein is CATSPIAGISYNEQFF.

This chain joins TRBV20-1 and TRBJ1-6; TRBD1 agrees at 11 bases. There are 14 residues in the CDR3. CDR1 is DFQATT, CDR2 SNEGSKA, per germline (reference sequence). J was trimmed by 7 bases and V by 6 bases; bases with no gene match: 5. CDR3 protein: CSARTGGTNSPLHF. CDR3 in DNA: TGCAGTGCGCGGACAGGGGGCACAAATTCACCCCTCCACTTT.

This clonotype showed up just a few times. J is TRBJ1-2 and V is TRBV20-1, with unresolved D. Germline V lookup: CDR1 DFQATT, CDR2 SNEGSKA (reference sequence). The CDR3 loop spans 12 amino acids. Trimming removed 3 bases from V and 4 bases from J, with 9 bases in between. CDR3 in DNA: TGCAGTGCTAGGGCAGATTCCTATGGCTACACCTTC. It codes for CSARADSYGYTF.

This clonotype was seen only a few times. This sequence joins TRBV6-1 and TRBJ1-2; 7 nucleotides align to TRBD1. This CDR3 region has 17 residues. Germline V gene data show CDR1 as MNHNS and CDR2 as SASEGT. After removal of 2 bases from V and 2 bases from J, the junction contained 11 bases not matched to a gene. CDR3 nucleotide sequence: TGTGCCAGCAGTGAAAGGGGTGGACAGGCGGCGAACTATGGCTACACCTTC. This codes for CASSERGGQAANYGYTF.

The chain combines TRBV21-1 with TRBJ2-7; the D call in the table, TRBD2, was not verified against the DNA. TRBV21-1 is recorded as a pseudogene. The CDR3 extends over 16 amino acids. CDR3 bases: TGTGCCAGCAGCAAAGGAGGAAAGCGGGAGAGGTACGAGCAGTACTTC. This codes for CASSKGGKRERYEQYF.

This clonotype showed up many times. The chain couples TRBV5-1 to TRBJ2-3; no reliable D call. This CDR3 region has 14 residues. In germline, CDR1 is SGHRS, CDR2 YFSETQ. Trimming shortened V by 1 base and J by 6 bases, and 12 bases separated the two germline ends. DNA of the CDR3: TGCGCCAGCAGCTTGAACGATTATGGGGATACGCAGTATTTT. Encoded protein: CASSLNDYGDTQYF.

This clonotype was recorded a few times. This rearrangement joins TRBV15 to TRBJ2-5; unclear D gene. Germline V lookup: CDR1 LNHNV, CDR2 YYDKDF (reference sequence). V lost 7 bases and J lost 5, with 17 bases in between. CDR3 length: 14 amino acids. CDR3 coding DNA: TGTGCCACCACCGTCCAAATGGGCGTGGAGACCCAGTACTTC. Amino acids: CATTVQMGVETQYF.

As DNA, the CDR3 is TGCAGCGTTGGGGGGTATGGTGAAGCTTTCTTT. This encodes CSVGGYGEAFF. The chain employs TRBV29-1 and TRBJ1-1, with D perhaps TRBD1 (5 bases). Trimming removed 4 bases from V and 7 bases from J, with 10 bases in between. Looked up from germline, CDR1 is SQVTM and CDR2 is ANQGSEA. CDR3 size: 11 residues.

The V call is TRBV7-9, the J call TRBJ1-6; the D gene is possibly TRBD1 (5 bases). Germline loops: CDR1 SEHNR, CDR2 FQNEAQ (reference sequence). The CDR3 consists of 14 residues. The ends were cut back, 2 bases at V and 10 bases at J, with 12 bases in the middle. For the CDR3, the DNA is TGTGCCAGCAGCTTAAATAGGGGCGACTCACCCCTCCACTTT. Translated: CASSLNRGDSPLHF.

The CDR3 sequence is CASSLARQTPSGANVLTF. Here the CDR3 DNA reads TGCGCCAGCAGCTTGGCCCGACAGACACCCTCTGGGGCCAACGTCCTGACTTTC. The V and J genes are TRBV5-1 and TRBJ2-6; tentatively, D is TRBD1 (5 bases). Deletions cut 0 bases from V and 0 bases from J, with 13 bases between. Germline CDR1 reads SGHRS; CDR2 reads YFSETQ. The CDR3 has 18 amino acids.

Only a few counts were recorded for this clonotype. This chain connects TRBV11-2 to TRBJ2-1, with a possible D match to TRBD1 (5 bases). The CDR3 is made up of 18 amino acids. Trimming removed 2 bases from V and 0 bases from J, with 17 bases in between. From germline, CDR1 is SGHAT and CDR2 FQNNGV. In DNA form, the CDR3 reads TGTGCCAGCAGCTTATCAGGGCTTGGGGCCTCCTCCTACAATGAGCAGTTCTTC. As protein: CASSLSGLGASSYNEQFF.

This clonotype appeared a few times. CDR3 DNA: TGCGCCAGCACCCCAGGTACGACTAACTATGGCTACACCTTC. This translates into CASTPGTTNYGYTF. V gene TRBV5-1 combines with J gene TRBJ1-2; D remains ambiguous. V dropped 6 bases and J dropped 0 bases, with 12 bases sitting between them. This CDR3 has 14 residues. Germline V gene sequence: CDR1 SGHRS, CDR2 YFSETQ.

This clonotype was seen repeatedly, ten times or more. The rearrangement uses TRBV7-9 and TRBJ1-2; D gene uncertain. V lost 4 bases, J lost 4 bases, and 13 bases lay in between. CDR3 length: 14 amino acids. Per the germline V gene, CDR1 is SEHNR and CDR2 is FQNEAQ (reference sequence). CDR3 loop: CASSSHLDSYGYTF. Written as DNA, the CDR3 is TGTGCCAGCAGCTCCCACCTCGACTCCTATGGCTACACCTTC. Complete variable domain (other parts from reference TRBV7-9 and TRBJ1-2): DTGVSQNPRHKITKRGQNVTFRCDPISEHNRLYWYRQTLGQGPEFLTYFQNEAQLEKSRLLSDRFSAERPKGSFSTLEIQRTEQGDSAMYLCASSSHLDSYGYTFGSGTRLTVV.

The V gene is TRBV5-1, the J gene TRBJ2-6; D gene ambiguous. The CDR3 has 16 amino acids. Trimming took 0 bases from V and 0 from J, leaving 7 bases between them. The V gene's germline CDR1 is SGHRS and CDR2 YFSETQ. CDR3 in amino acids: CASSLGLDSGANVLTF. CDR3 DNA: TGCGCCAGCAGCTTGGGGTTAGACTCTGGGGCCAACGTCCTGACTTTC.

This clonotype came up a few times. This chain uses TRBV6-2 or TRBV6-3 with TRBJ2-3; D not certain. This CDR3 is built from 14 residues. The V gene's germline CDR1 is MNHEY and CDR2 SVGEGT. V gave up 2 bases and J gave up 8 bases, with 14 bases separating them. The CDR3 region has the DNA TGTGCCAGCAGTTACCAACCCCAGGTACCTACGCAGTATTTT. Its protein is CASSYQPQVPTQYF.

This clonotype was recorded at least ten times. The DNA for the CDR3 is TGTGCCAGCAGGGCTAGCGGGAGTTTCAGGGAGCTGTTTTTT. It codes for CASRASGSFRELFF. The chain couples TRBV12-3 or TRBV12-4 to TRBJ2-2; TRBD2 matches 10 bases. With V trimmed by 6 bases and J by 9 bases, 7 bases remained unmatched. The CDR3 extends over 14 amino acids.

The chain has TRBV4-1 and TRBJ1-2; 7 positions match TRBD1. Germline V gene data show CDR1 as MGHRA and CDR2 as YSYEKL. Unmatched junction bases numbered 10, after V lost 4 bases and J lost 8 bases. This CDR3 is 14 amino acids long. CDR3 region: CASSLFDRAGGYTF. CDR3 sequence (DNA): TGCGCCAGCAGCCTATTCGACAGGGCTGGGGGCTACACCTTC.

The table lists this clonotype with a few counts. CDR3 sequence (DNA): TGCAGCGCCGGGGCGGGGTCAGATACGCAGTATTTT. The encoded protein is CSAGAGSDTQYF. The V call is TRBV29-1, the J call TRBJ2-3, with D maybe TRBD2 (6 bases). Trimming took off 7 bases at V and 4 bases at J, with 12 bases between the two ends. The CDR3 spans 12 residues. Germline loops: CDR1 SQVTM, CDR2 ANQGSEA.

A few counts support this clonotype. The V call is TRBV5-8, the J call TRBJ2-3, with 7 nucleotides matching TRBD1. The J segment lost 2 bases and the V segment lost 4 bases, leaving 7 bases of the junction unmatched. The germline CDR1 and CDR2 sequences are SGHTS and YDEGEE. The CDR3 has 15 amino acids. CDR3 amino acids: CASSHDRVDTDTQYF. The CDR3 nucleotides are TGTGCCAGCAGCCATGACAGGGTAGACACAGATACGCAGTATTTT.